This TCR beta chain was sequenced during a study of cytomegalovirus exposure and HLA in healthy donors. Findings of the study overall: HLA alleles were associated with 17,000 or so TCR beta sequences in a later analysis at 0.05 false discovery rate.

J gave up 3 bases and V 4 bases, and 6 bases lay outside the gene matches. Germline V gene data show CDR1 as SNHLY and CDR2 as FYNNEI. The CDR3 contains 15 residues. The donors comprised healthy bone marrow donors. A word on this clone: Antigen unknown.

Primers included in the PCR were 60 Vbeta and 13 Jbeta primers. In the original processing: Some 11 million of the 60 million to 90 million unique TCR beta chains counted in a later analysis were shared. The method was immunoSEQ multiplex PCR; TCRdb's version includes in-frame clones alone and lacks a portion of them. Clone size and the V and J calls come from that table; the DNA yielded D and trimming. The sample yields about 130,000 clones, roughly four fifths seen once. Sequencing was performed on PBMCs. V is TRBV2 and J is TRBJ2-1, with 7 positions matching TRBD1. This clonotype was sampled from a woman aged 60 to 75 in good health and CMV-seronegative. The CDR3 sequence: CASSAEQGNYNEQFF. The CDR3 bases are TGTGCCAGCAGTGCCGAACAGGGGAACTACAATGAGCAGTTCTTC.